Below, 28 T cell receptor beta chains from the same sample are listed, as sequenced in a study of blood T cells in healthy people across ages. Using a J-beta primer mix together with a sample-barcoded 5' primer, a second PCR was run for roughly 6 to 12 cycles. TCRdb independently ran MiXCR on the 5' RACE reads; one entry per CDR3 protein. Of 650,000 to 950,000 distinct CDR3 sequences detected, 40% to 50% appear once; the ten largest clones hold approximately 19%. Material: blood. The origin of the receptors is a man aged 55-75 years in good health.

This chain uses TRBV30 with TRBJ2-1; D might be TRBD2 (5 bases). In germline, CDR1 is GTSNPN, CDR2 SVGIG (reference sequence). V was trimmed by 4 bases and J by 0 bases, leaving 19 bases between them. This CDR3 is 17 amino acids long. This CDR3 is CAWTRGKDSSSYNEQFF. CDR3 DNA: TGTGCCTGGACTAGAGGGAAGGACTCGAGCTCCTACAATGAGCAGTTCTTC.

The genes are TRBV12-3 or TRBV12-4 and TRBJ1-2, with no clear D. Trimming left V 1 base short and J 6 bases short, with 9 bases between. This CDR3 contains 13 residues. The CDR3 region is CASSLGGMDGYTF. The CDR3 nucleotides read TGTGCCAGCAGTTTAGGGGGAATGGATGGCTACACCTTC.

The genes are TRBV2 and TRBJ2-3, with 10 positions matching TRBD2. The V gene's germline CDR1 is SNHLY and CDR2 FYNNEI. The V and J ends lost 5 bases and 4 bases, in that order; junction bases with no gene match: 9. The CDR3 loop spans 16 amino acids. Here the CDR3 reads CASSQRGGRSADTQYF. Written as DNA, the CDR3 is TGTGCCAGCAGTCAGCGGGGGGGCCGATCCGCAGATACGCAGTATTTT.

In its sample, this clonotype was seen many times. V is TRBV10-3 and J is TRBJ1-2; 7 bases align to TRBD1. CDR3 length equals 13 residues. The V gene's germline CDR1 is ENHRY and CDR2 SYGVKD. V lost 3 bases to trimming and J lost 3 bases; unmatched junction nucleotides: 1. CDR3 sequence reads: CAISDDRDYGYTF. The DNA of the CDR3 is TGTGCCATCAGTGACGACAGGGACTATGGCTACACCTTC.

The chain couples TRBV20-1 to TRBJ1-4; D gene unclear. Germline values: CDR1 DFQATT, CDR2 SNEGSKA (reference sequence). This CDR3 is built from 15 residues. The V gene lost 2 bases and the J gene lost 7 bases, with 17 bases spanning the gap. The CDR3 DNA sequence: TGCAGTGCTAGAAGACCCGGCCAGGCGGCTGAAAAACTGTTTTTT. Translating gives CSARRPGQAAEKLFF.

The chain couples TRBV12-3 or TRBV12-4 to TRBJ1-2; D not resolved. The CDR3 contains 11 residues. Trimming cost V 4 bases and J 3 bases, with 3 bases left between them. The CDR3 DNA reads as TGTGCCAGCAGTTCCCACTATGGCTACACCTTC. As protein: CASSSHYGYTF.

This clonotype was seen a few times. This chain links TRBV6-2 or TRBV6-3 with TRBJ1-2; D uncertain. CDR1 and CDR2 (germline): MNHEY, SVGEGT. The CDR3 covers 14 residues. The V and J ends lost 2 bases and 5 bases respectively, with 12 bases between them. The CDR3 loop is CASSYLWNSYGYTF. For the CDR3, the DNA is TGTGCCAGCAGTTACCTATGGAACAGTTATGGCTACACCTTC.

The V and J genes are TRBV7-9 and TRBJ2-1, with D perhaps matching TRBD1 (5 bases). The CDR3 runs to 17 residues. Germline CDR1 reads SEHNR; CDR2 reads FQNEAQ (reference sequence). The V and J ends lost 0 bases and 0 bases respectively, with 12 bases between them. CDR3 sequence (DNA): TGTGCCAGCAGCTTAGCAGGACAAGCGAGCTCCTACAATGAGCAGTTCTTC. This codes for CASSLAGQASSYNEQFF.

The J gene is TRBJ2-1, the V gene TRBV11-2; 10 bases fit TRBD2. The junction had 28 bases not matched to a gene; V was cut back by 6 bases and J by 8 bases. Germline V gene sequence: CDR1 SGHAT, CDR2 FQNNGV. The CDR3 length is 21 residues. The CDR3 DNA follows: TGTGCCAGCAGAAGTCGGAACGGGAGTGCAGGGAGCGGGGGGGCCTGGTATGAGCAGTTCTTC. Amino acid sequence: CASRSRNGSAGSGGAWYEQFF.

The chain is built from TRBV20-1 and TRBJ1-1; 8 bases are shared with TRBD1. Germline CDR1 is DFQATT and CDR2 is SNEGSKA (reference sequence). V was pared by 0 bases and J by 1 base, with 7 bases of the junction left unmatched. The CDR3 covers 16 residues. In nucleotides, the CDR3 is TGCAGTGCTAGAGATCGAGTAGGGACAGGGAACACTGAAGCTTTCTTT. As protein: CSARDRVGTGNTEAFF.

The CDR3 coding sequence is TGTGCCACCAGTGATTCCGGGACAGGGAAGACATTGGATACGCAGTATTTT. Translating gives CATSDSGTGKTLDTQYF. This rearrangement joins TRBV24-1 to TRBJ2-3; TRBD1 aligns across 9 bases. With V trimmed by 2 bases and J by 6 bases, 11 bases remained unmatched. The CDR3 is 17 amino acids. Germline loops: CDR1 KGHDR, CDR2 SFDVKD.

This clonotype was counted between two and nine times. The V call is TRBV7-2, the J call TRBJ2-3; tentative D call: TRBD1 (5 bases). The V and J ends lost 4 bases and 2 bases respectively, with 7 bases between them. Per the germline V gene, CDR1 is SGHTA and CDR2 is FQGNSA. The CDR3 consists of 13 residues. The CDR3, as DNA: TGTGCCAGCAGCTGGGGCCTCACAGATACGCAGTATTTT. It yields the protein CASSWGLTDTQYF.

This clonotype was detected a few times. This chain joins TRBV20-1 and TRBJ1-1; D unclear. With 3 bases removed from V and 5 bases from J, the gap between germline ends came to 7 bases. Germline-derived CDR1 and CDR2 are DFQATT and SNEGSKA (reference sequence). The CDR3 contains 11 residues. The CDR3 reads CSARDPTEAFF. The CDR3 nucleotides are TGCAGTGCTAGGGACCCTACTGAAGCTTTCTTT.

This clonotype has at least ten counts. The chain recombines TRBV7-2 with TRBJ2-7, with 9 bases lining up with TRBD1. CDR1 is SGHTA and CDR2 is FQGNSA in the germline V gene. The CDR3 extends over 14 amino acids. V was pared by 2 bases and J by 4 bases, with 3 bases of the junction left unmatched. DNA of the CDR3: TGTGCCAGCAGCTTAAAGACAGGGGGTTACGAGCAGTACTTC. It codes for CASSLKTGGYEQYF. Full variable domain (remainder filled in from reference TRBV7-2 and TRBJ2-7): GAGVSQSPSNKVTEKGKDVELRCDPISGHTALYWYRQSLGQGLEFLIYFQGNSAPDKSGLPSDRFSAERTGGSVSTLTIQRTQQEDSAVYLCASSLKTGGYEQYFGPGTRLTVT.

This clonotype was observed once. The junction departs from the called germline gene at one end, perhaps through a read error. This chain joins TRBV7-9 and TRBJ1-4; TRBD1 might be the D (5 bases). Germline CDR1 reads SEHNR; CDR2 reads FQNEAQ (reference sequence). The CDR3 is made up of 14 amino acids. Here the CDR3 reads CASGLPGINEKLFF. The DNA of the CDR3 is TGTGCCAGCGGCTTACCAGGGATTAATGAAAAACTGTTTTTT.

This clonotype turned up a few times. The chain is built from TRBV10-3 and TRBJ1-2; D ambiguous. V gave up 2 bases and J gave up 8 bases, with 9 bases separating them. There are 12 residues in the CDR3. Germline lookup yields CDR1 ENHRY and CDR2 SYGVKD. The CDR3 region has the DNA TGTGCCATCAGTGAGACCCGTCTGGGCTACACCTTC. Its protein is CAISETRLGYTF.

The DNA of the CDR3 is TGCAGTGCTAGCCTCCCTACTAGCGGGGGGGACACAGATACGCAGTATTTT. It specifies CSASLPTSGGDTDTQYF. The chain recombines TRBV20-1 with TRBJ2-3, with 13 nucleotides matching TRBD2. Germline CDR1 is DFQATT and CDR2 is SNEGSKA (reference sequence). The CDR3 has 17 residues. V was pared by 3 bases and J by 2 bases, with 8 bases of the junction left unmatched.

The gene calls are TRBV2 and TRBJ2-5; TRBD1 might be the D (5 bases). CDR1 and CDR2 from the germline V gene are SNHLY and FYNNEI. This CDR3 region has 14 residues. The V and J ends lost 7 bases and 3 bases respectively, with 15 bases between them. The CDR3 bases are TGTGCCAGCAACCGTCGACAGACAAAAGAGACCCAGTACTTC. Protein: CASNRRQTKETQYF.

The V call is TRBV21-1, the J call TRBJ2-7; the tabulated D call, TRBD1, remains unverified against the DNA. TRBV21-1 is tagged as a pseudogene. The CDR3 runs to 16 residues. CDR3 in DNA: TGTGCCAGCAGCATCCGCCCGGGACAGGGCTCCTACGAGCAGTACTTC. It encodes CASSIRPGQGSYEQYF.

V gene TRBV27 combines with J gene TRBJ2-5; no definite D call. The end of the DNA is better explained by TRBJ2-7, so the J call may be wrong. This CDR3 has 14 amino acids. Germline CDR1 is MNHEY and CDR2 is SMNVEV (reference sequence). CDR3: CASSLSGLADEQYF. The CDR3 nucleotides read TGTGCCAGCAGTTTATCGGGGTTGGCTGACGAGCAGTACTTC.

This clonotype was picked up a small number of times. V gene TRBV5-8 combines with J gene TRBJ1-2, with D tentatively TRBD1 (5 bases). Germline V gene sequence: CDR1 SGHTS, CDR2 YDEGEE. The CDR3 is made up of 16 amino acids. Deletions cut 2 bases from V and 4 bases from J, with 18 bases between. DNA of the CDR3: TGTGCCAGCAGCTTACCAGGGCTGAAGAAGAGCTATGGCTACACCTTC. Its protein product is CASSLPGLKKSYGYTF.

This chain joins TRBV11-2 and TRBJ2-1; 9 bases are a match to TRBD2. The CDR3 covers 15 residues. Germline CDR1 and CDR2: SGHAT and FQNNGV. J was trimmed by 8 bases and V by 1 base; bases with no gene match: 6. CDR3 region: CASSLVGGGVDEQFF. The CDR3, as DNA: TGTGCCAGCAGCTTAGTCGGCGGGGGGGTCGATGAGCAGTTCTTC.

On this clonotype itself: Mismatch with germline at one junction end may stem from a read error. The V and J genes are TRBV28 and TRBJ2-6; 10 positions match TRBD1. The CDR3 totals 18 residues. CDR1 MDHEN and CDR2 SYDVKM come from the germline V gene. CDR3 amino acids: CAGSLWGQGRPGANVLTF. CDR3 bases: TGTGCCGGCAGTTTATGGGGACAGGGGAGGCCTGGGGCCAACGTCCTGACTTTC.

The sample holds a few counts of this clonotype. The rearrangement joins TRBV2 to TRBJ2-7; TRBD2 matches 9 bases. The length of the CDR3 is 15 residues. CDR1 is SNHLY and CDR2 is FYNNEI in the germline V gene. V gave up 4 bases and J gave up 3 bases; unmatched junction bases: 7. The CDR3 bases are TGTGCCAGCAGTGTCTCTAGCGGGGAGGGCTACGAGCAGTACTTC. It is translated as CASSVSSGEGYEQYF.

The chain joins TRBV10-3 to TRBJ2-5; D unclear. Germline V gives CDR1 ENHRY, CDR2 SYGVKD. V lost 0 bases and J lost 3, with 8 bases in between. This CDR3 is 14 amino acids long. As DNA, the CDR3 is TGTGCCATCAGTGAGTCGGCGACGAAAGAGACCCAGTACTTC. This encodes CAISESATKETQYF.

The gene calls are TRBV4-1 and TRBJ2-3, with 12 bases matching TRBD2. Trimming removed 0 bases from V and 6 bases from J; junction bases left unmatched: 4. Germline loops: CDR1 MGHRA, CDR2 YSYEKL. CDR3 length equals 16 residues. CDR3 sequence reads: CASSQDSSGGADTQYF. The DNA of the CDR3 is TGCGCCAGCAGCCAAGACTCTAGCGGGGGGGCTGATACGCAGTATTTT.

The rearrangement links TRBV25-1 to TRBJ2-7, with D possibly TRBD1 on 5 matching bases. V was cut by 4 bases and J by 3 bases, with 13 bases left in between. From germline, CDR1 is MGHDK and CDR2 SYGVNS. CDR3 length: 14 amino acids. CDR3 in amino acids: CASSVQGLNYEQYF. In DNA, the CDR3 is TGTGCCAGCAGTGTCCAGGGATTAAACTACGAGCAGTACTTC.

This clonotype occurred a few times. The chain recombines TRBV4-3 with TRBJ2-3, with D tentatively TRBD1 (5 bases). V was cut by 0 bases and J by 2 bases, with 9 bases left in between. The germline V gene has CDR1 LGHNA and CDR2 YSLEER. The CDR3 consists of 15 residues. The CDR3 region is CASSQDTGHTDTQYF. In DNA form, the CDR3 reads TGCGCCAGCAGCCAAGATACCGGACACACAGATACGCAGTATTTT.